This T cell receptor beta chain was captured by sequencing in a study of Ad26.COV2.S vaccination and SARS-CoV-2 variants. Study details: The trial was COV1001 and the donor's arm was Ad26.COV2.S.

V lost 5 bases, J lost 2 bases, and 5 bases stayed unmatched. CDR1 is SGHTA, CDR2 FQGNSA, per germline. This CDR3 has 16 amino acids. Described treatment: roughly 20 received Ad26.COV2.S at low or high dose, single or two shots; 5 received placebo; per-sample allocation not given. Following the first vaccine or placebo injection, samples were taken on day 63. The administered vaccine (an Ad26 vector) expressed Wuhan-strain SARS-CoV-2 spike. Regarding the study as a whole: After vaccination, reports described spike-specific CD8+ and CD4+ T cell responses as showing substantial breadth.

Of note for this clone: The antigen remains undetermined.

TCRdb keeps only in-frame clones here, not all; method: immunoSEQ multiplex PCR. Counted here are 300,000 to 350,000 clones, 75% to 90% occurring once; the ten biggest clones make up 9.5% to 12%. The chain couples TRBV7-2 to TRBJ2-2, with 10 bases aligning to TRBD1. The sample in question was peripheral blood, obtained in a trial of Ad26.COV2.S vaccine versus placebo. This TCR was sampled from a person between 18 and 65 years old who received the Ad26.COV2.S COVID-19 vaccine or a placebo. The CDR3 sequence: CASSQTGGRNTGELFF. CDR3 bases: TGTGCCAGCAGCCAGACAGGGGGCCGTAACACCGGGGAGCTGTTTTTT.